The rows below give T cell receptor beta chains drawn from one sample of a study of cytomegalovirus exposure and HLA in healthy donors. Sequenced by immunoSEQ multiplex PCR; TCRdb stores in-frame clones only, minus some. Of fewer than 130,000 clones listed, approximately 70% were seen once; the top ten hold about a tenth. The sequenced sample consisted of PBMCs. All receptors derive from a man in his forties in good health and CMV-seropositive. CDR3s include the opening cysteine and the closing phenylalanine or tryptophan. The order of the fields is clone size, D gene, V gene, J gene, CDR3 protein, CDR3 DNA. A D gene is named only where the DNA matches it firmly. Clone size is stated in some rows and not others, as once, few, many or a class when expanded.

size: -
D: -
V: TRBV28
J: TRBJ2-5
CDR3: CASTPRGGAAEETQYF
DNA: TGTGCCAGCACCCCTAGGGGGGGCGCCGCAGAAGAGACCCAGTACTTC

size: once
D: -
V: TRBV29-1
J: TRBJ2-7
CDR3: CSVEQGGYEQYF
DNA: TGCAGCGTTGAGCAGGGTGGCTACGAGCAGTACTTC

size: -
D: TRBD1
V: TRBV18
J: TRBJ2-2
CDR3: CASSPWTGETGELFF
DNA: TGTGCCAGCTCACCCTGGACAGGGGAGACCGGGGAGCTGTTTTTT

size: -
D: -
V: TRBV7-5
J: TRBJ2-2
CDR3: CVRSVTNDPGELFF
DNA: TGTGTCAGAAGCGTAACAAACGATCCCGGGGAGCTGTTTTTT

size: -
D: -
V: TRBV30
J: TRBJ2-2
CDR3: CAWTGWEITGELFF
DNA: TGTGCCTGGACCGGATGGGAGATCACCGGGGAGCTGTTTTTT

size: -
D: TRBD1
V: TRBV6-5
J: TRBJ2-4
CDR3: CASSPTGGINIQYF
DNA: TGTGCCAGCAGTCCGACAGGGGGCATAAACATTCAGTACTTC

size: -
D: TRBD2
V: TRBV5-4
J: TRBJ2-1
CDR3: CASSIPPGLAGHEQFF
DNA: TGTGCCAGCAGCATACCGCCGGGACTAGCGGGACATGAGCAGTTCTTC

size: few
D: -
V: TRBV11-2
J: TRBJ2-3
CDR3: CASSFISDTQYF
DNA: TGTGCCAGCAGCTTTATCTCAGATACGCAGTATTTT

size: few
D: TRBD1
V: TRBV28
J: TRBJ2-7
CDR3: CASSRRRTGDYEQYF
DNA: TGTGCCAGCAGTCGACGTCGGACAGGGGACTACGAGCAGTACTTC

size: -
D: TRBD1
V: TRBV5-1
J: TRBJ2-7
CDR3: CASSFTGTGSTYEQYF
DNA: TGCGCCAGCAGCTTCACCGGGACAGGGTCCACCTACGAGCAGTACTTC

size: few
D: -
V: TRBV9
J: TRBJ1-3
CDR3: CASSAQGIPGNTIYF
DNA: TGTGCCAGCAGCGCCCAGGGGATACCTGGAAACACCATATATTTT

size: few
D: -
V: TRBV4-2
J: TRBJ2-1
CDR3: CASSQAGNEQFF
DNA: TGTGCCAGCAGCCAAGCGGGGAATGAGCAGTTCTTC

size: few
D: -
V: TRBV5-6
J: TRBJ1-2
CDR3: CASSLTRGSYGYTF
DNA: TGTGCCAGCAGCTTGACGAGGGGGTCCTATGGCTACACCTTC

size: -
D: -
V: TRBV2
J: TRBJ2-3
CDR3: CAIPLGGTTDTQYF
DNA: TGTGCCATCCCGCTTGGGGGGACCACAGATACGCAGTATTTT

size: few
D: -
V: TRBV12-2
J: TRBJ1-4
CDR3: CASRLGQGELLELFF
DNA: TGTGCAAGTCGCTTAGGACAGGGAGAACTGTTGGAACTGTTTTTT

size: -
D: -
V: TRBV19
J: TRBJ1-5
CDR3: CASKSGNQPQHF
DNA: TGTGCCAGTAAGTCAGGCAATCAGCCCCAGCATTTT

size: -
D: TRBD2
V: TRBV10-2
J: TRBJ2-1
CDR3: CASRVAGSVYNEQFF
DNA: TGCGCCAGCAGGGTAGCGGGATCCGTCTACAATGAGCAGTTCTTC

size: few
D: TRBD1
V: TRBV28
J: TRBJ1-5
CDR3: CASSPLGQGDDQPQHF
DNA: TGTGCCAGCAGTCCCCTCGGACAGGGAGATGATCAGCCCCAGCATTTT

size: once
D: TRBD2
V: TRBV11-3
J: TRBJ2-1
CDR3: CASRGTSTHEQFF
DNA: TGTGCCAGCAGAGGGACTAGCACCCATGAGCAGTTCTTC

size: -
D: -
V: TRBV30
J: TRBJ2-5
CDR3: CAWSMIDKTQYF
DNA: TGTGCCTGGTCTATGATCGACAAAACCCAGTACTTC

size: -
D: -
V: TRBV4-1
J: TRBJ2-5
CDR3: CASSQDRGQETQYF
DNA: TGCGCCAGCAGCCAAGACAGGGGTCAAGAGACCCAGTACTTC

size: -
D: TRBD1
V: TRBV10-1
J: TRBJ1-3
CDR3: CASSSGQSGNTIYF
DNA: TGCGCCAGCAGCTCGGGACAGTCTGGAAACACCATATATTTT

size: -
D: TRBD1
V: TRBV27
J: TRBJ1-5
CDR3: CASSPQTGYQPQHF
DNA: TGTGCCAGCAGTCCCCAGACAGGGTATCAGCCCCAGCATTTT

size: once
D: TRBD1
V: TRBV4-3
J: TRBJ1-1
CDR3: CASSQTGATEAFF
DNA: TGCGCCAGCAGCCAGACAGGGGCGACTGAAGCTTTCTTT

size: -
D: TRBD1
V: TRBV5-6
J: TRBJ1-5
CDR3: CASSTLPGTGFNQPQHF
DNA: TGTGCCAGCAGCACCTTACCCGGGACAGGGTTCAATCAGCCCCAGCATTTT

size: -
D: -
V: TRBV11-1
J: TRBJ1-1
CDR3: CASSLARTLNTEAFF
DNA: TGTGCCAGCAGCTTAGCGAGGACACTCAACACTGAAGCTTTCTTT

size: -
D: -
V: TRBV27
J: TRBJ1-5
CDR3: CASSLGHNQPQHF
DNA: TGTGCCAGCAGTTTAGGACACAATCAGCCCCAGCATTTT